This T cell receptor (beta chain) was captured by sequencing in a study of control samples from healthy donors and cancer patients. The CDR3 loop spans 15 amino acids. J gave up 2 bases and V 4 bases, and 8 bases lay outside the gene matches. The germline CDR1 and CDR2 sequences are SGHRS and YFSETQ. Assay used: immunoSEQ multiplex PCR; TCRdb lists only in-frame clones, some missing. The top ten hold roughly 43% of the sample, which has approximately 130,000 clones, around 89% seen once. This clonotype was sampled from a man aged 45-65 years in good health. Sample: blood. V is TRBV5-1 and J is TRBJ1-1; 7 nucleotides line up with TRBD1. CDR3 nucleotide sequence: TGCGCCAGCAGCATCTGGACAGGAATTAACACTGAAGCTTTCTTT. Encoded protein: CASSIWTGINTEAFF.